These 19 T cell receptor beta chains were all obtained from the same sample, sequenced in a study of PD-1 blockade in classical Hodgkin lymphoma. Time point indicated: cycle 4 day 1 (C4D1), after less than seven weeks of nivolumab. Each patient experienced a relapse that followed autologous stem cell transplantation, and brentuximab vedotin exposure varied. Assay: immunoSEQ multiplex PCR; the TCRdb copy retains only in-frame clones and omits some. The sample carries 64,000 or so clones, under 95% recorded once. The sequencing here drew on peripheral blood mononuclear cells (PBMCs), taken before the fourth cycle of nivolumab. These receptors came from a human donor with classical Hodgkin lymphoma.

In this sample, this clone turned up once. This chain links TRBV2 with TRBJ2-7; D is possibly TRBD1 (6 bases). Between the trimmed V and J ends, which lost 3 bases and 0 bases, there was a span of 15 bases. Germline CDR1 SNHLY, CDR2 FYNNEI. The CDR3 covers 16 residues. The DNA of the CDR3 is TGTGCCAGCAGTGACAGGGGTCAGCGCCTCTCCTACGAGCAGTACTTC. Protein product: CASSDRGQRLSYEQYF.

The V and J genes are TRBV5-1 and TRBJ2-7; 9 bases agree with TRBD1. CDR1 and CDR2 from the germline V gene are SGHRS and YFSETQ. This CDR3 has 14 amino acids. Unmatched junction bases numbered 8, after V lost 8 bases and J lost 2 bases. CDR3: CASRFGTGPYEQYF. In DNA, the CDR3 is TGCGCCAGTCGATTCGGGACAGGGCCCTACGAGCAGTACTTC.

The chain uses TRBV6-5 and TRBJ2-3, with 10 positions matching TRBD2. Germline trimming cut 5 bases from V and 2 bases from J; bases unmatched to any gene: 4. This CDR3 is built from 15 residues. CDR1 is MNHEY and CDR2 is SVGAGI in the germline V gene. For the CDR3, the DNA is TGTGCCAGCAGTCCAGCGGGGGGGCCCACAGATACGCAGTATTTT. Amino acids: CASSPAGGPTDTQYF.

This chain joins TRBV7-8 and TRBJ2-7; D unclear. Trimming removed 4 bases at V and 2 bases at J, with 6 bases between. This CDR3 is 12 amino acids long. Germline V gene data show CDR1 as SGHVS and CDR2 as FQNEAQ. In nucleotides, the CDR3 is TGTGCCAGCAGCTATAGCACCTACGAGCAGTACTTC. Encoded protein: CASSYSTYEQYF.

The gene calls are TRBV6-5 and TRBJ1-2, with a weak D call TRBD1 (5 bases). V lost 8 bases and J lost 6, with 16 bases in between. This CDR3 is 13 amino acids long. Germline V CDR1 and CDR2: MNHEY, SVGAGI. CDR3 sequence (DNA): TGTGCCAGCCTTTCCCAGGGATTTGATGGCTACACCTTC. This sequence encodes CASLSQGFDGYTF.

The rearrangement uses TRBV18 and TRBJ1-1; perhaps TRBD1 as D (5 bases). The V gene's germline CDR1 is KGHSH and CDR2 LQKENI. V was shortened by 7 bases and J by 0 bases, with 9 bases between the two germline ends. This CDR3 has 13 amino acids. CDR3 sequence: CASLGALNTEAFF. The CDR3 DNA is TGTGCCAGCTTAGGGGCCCTGAACACTGAAGCTTTCTTT.

CDR3 residues: CAWSPMGGGVFYNSPLHF. In DNA form, the CDR3 reads TGTGCCTGGAGCCCTATGGGGGGTGGGGTATTCTATAATTCACCCCTCCACTTT. The J gene is TRBJ1-6, the V gene TRBV30; D is possibly TRBD1 (5 bases). Per the germline V gene, CDR1 is GTSNPN and CDR2 is SVGIG (reference sequence). Trimming left V 3 bases short and J 3 bases short, with 21 bases between. The CDR3 has 18 residues.

This rearrangement joins TRBV30 to TRBJ2-3, with D perhaps matching TRBD1 (6 bases). Trimming shortened V by 5 bases and J by 3 bases, and 15 bases separated the two germline ends. In germline, CDR1 is GTSNPN, CDR2 SVGIG (reference sequence). The CDR3 is 14 amino acids. CDR3 protein: CAWSQGHETDTQYF. DNA of the CDR3: TGTGCCTGGTCGCAGGGGCATGAAACAGATACGCAGTATTTT. The complete variable domain, with remaining parts taken from reference TRBV30 and TRBJ2-3, reads SQTIHQWPATLVQPVGSPLSLECTVEGTSNPNLYWYRQAAGRGLQLLFYSVGIGQISSEVPQNLSASRPQDRQFILSSKKLLLSDSGFYLCAWSQGHETDTQYFGPGTRLTVL.

This sequence joins TRBV10-3 and TRBJ2-7, with TRBD1 as a possible D gene (6 bases). The germline gives CDR1 ENHRY, CDR2 SYGVKD. V was trimmed by 4 bases and J by 6 bases, leaving 19 bases between them. The CDR3 spans 15 residues. DNA of the CDR3: TGTGCCATCAGTGCACCAAAGACAGGCCTCGGCGAGCAGTACTTC. Protein: CAISAPKTGLGEQYF.

As to this clone: Other DNA sequences in this sample translate to the same CDR3. The chain carries TRBV29-1 and TRBJ1-1, with TRBD1 matching over 10 bases. Germline loops: CDR1 SQVTM, CDR2 ANQGSEA. Germline trimming cut 7 bases from V and 5 bases from J; bases unmatched to any gene: 7. CDR3 size: 13 residues. Here the CDR3 reads CSARQGAGTEAFF. CDR3 sequence (DNA): TGCAGCGCTCGACAGGGGGCGGGTACTGAAGCTTTCTTT. Filled out from reference TRBV29-1 and TRBJ1-1, the complete variable domain reads SAVISQKPSRDICQRGTSLTIQCQVDSQVTMMFWYRQQPGQSLTLIATANQGSEATYESGFVIDKFPISRPNLTFSTLTVSNMSPEDSSIYLCSARQGAGTEAFFGQGTRLTVV.

The J gene is TRBJ2-5, the V gene TRBV13; tentatively, D is TRBD2 (6 bases). V was clipped by 1 base and J by 5 bases, with 14 bases between them. CDR3 length: 15 amino acids. Germline lookup yields CDR1 PRHDT and CDR2 FYEKMQ (reference sequence). As DNA, the CDR3 is TGTGCCAGCAGCTTAGCCCGACGGGCGGGGGAGACCCAGTACTTC. It codes for CASSLARRAGETQYF.

The genes are TRBV6-6 and TRBJ1-1; 7 nucleotides match TRBD1. Germline V lookup: CDR1 MNHNY, CDR2 SVGAGI (reference sequence). The CDR3 sequence is 14 residues long. Trimming took 6 bases from V and 5 from J; bases not matched to a gene: 9. As DNA, the CDR3 is TGTGCCAGCAGATTACGACAGGGAAAGACTGAAGCTTTCTTT. Translation gives CASRLRQGKTEAFF.

The CDR3 nucleotides are TGTGCCTGGAGTCATAGGTCGAACACTGAAGCTTTCTTT. Its translation is CAWSHRSNTEAFF. The chain is built from TRBV30 and TRBJ1-1, with D unresolved. Trimming stripped 2 bases from V and 1 base from J, with 8 bases between. CDR3 size: 13 residues. The germline CDR1 and CDR2 sequences are GTSNPN and SVGIG (reference sequence).

The CDR3 nucleotides are TGCAGTGCTAGAGATCAGTTGCCTTTCTTT. Its translation is CSARDQLPFF. V usage is TRBV20-1 and J usage is TRBJ1-1, with unresolved D. Looked up from germline, CDR1 is DFQATT and CDR2 is SNEGSKA (reference sequence). The CDR3 extends over 10 amino acids. V was trimmed by 0 bases and J by 12 bases, leaving 8 bases between them.

This chain connects TRBV7-9 to TRBJ1-3; D uncertain. The germline CDR1 and CDR2 sequences are SEHNR and FQNEAQ (reference sequence). V was clipped by 2 bases and J by 1 base, with 6 bases between them. The CDR3 is 14 residues long. CDR3 sequence (DNA): TGTGCCAGCAGCTTATCCGGTTCTGGAAACACCATATATTTT. This encodes CASSLSGSGNTIYF.

This sequence joins TRBV11-3 and TRBJ2-3; D may be TRBD1 (6 bases). Germline-derived CDR1 and CDR2 are SGHNT and YENEEA. The germline V and J ends were trimmed by 5 bases and 4 bases, with 10 bases remaining between them. The CDR3 runs to 13 residues. CDR3 DNA sequence: TGTGCCAGCAGCCCCCGGACAGCAGATACGCAGTATTTT. It yields the protein CASSPRTADTQYF.

Written as DNA, the CDR3 is TGTGCCAGCAGCTTAGGAGTACAAGGCGAGCAGTACTTC. Amino acid sequence: CASSLGVQGEQYF. The chain uses TRBV7-9 and TRBJ2-7; D unresolved. Germline CDR1 is SEHNR and CDR2 is FQNEAQ (reference sequence). The length of the CDR3 is 13 residues. Trimming shortened V by 1 base and J by 6 bases, and 10 bases separated the two germline ends.

The V gene is TRBV30, the J gene TRBJ2-7, with D perhaps TRBD1 (6 bases). The V and J ends lost 2 bases and 3 bases respectively, with 8 bases between them. The germline CDR1 and CDR2 sequences are GTSNPN and SVGIG (reference sequence). CDR3 length equals 12 residues. CDR3 sequence reads: CAWSRDIYEQYF. The CDR3 nucleotides are TGTGCCTGGAGTCGGGACATCTACGAGCAGTACTTC.

This chain uses TRBV5-1 with TRBJ2-1; unclear D gene. V was trimmed by 2 bases and J by 0 bases, leaving 12 bases between them. Germline assignment: CDR1 SGHRS and CDR2 YFSETQ. The length of the CDR3 is 16 residues. The CDR3 DNA is TGCGCCAGCAGCTTACCTCCCTGGAGCTCCTACAATGAGCAGTTCTTC. This gives the protein CASSLPPWSSYNEQFF. Full variable domain (missing parts from reference TRBV5-1 and TRBJ2-1): KAGVTQTPRYLIKTRGQQVTLSCSPISGHRSVSWYQQTPGQGLQFLFEYFSETQRNKGNFPGRFSGRQFSNSRSEMNVSTLELGDSALYLCASSLPPWSSYNEQFFGPGTRLTVL.